These T cell receptor beta chains were read from a single sample in a study of cytotoxic CD8 clonotypes in ibrutinib-treated CLL. Produced via immunoSEQ multiplex PCR; TCRdb's table is partial and in-frame only. The sample carries fewer than 30,000 clones, 55% to 70% recorded once. The sample here was PBMCs, taken at disease progression, from a patient treated with ibrutinib. The source is a human donor with chronic lymphocytic leukemia. The CDR3 runs from the conserved cysteine through the conserved F or W. The order of the fields is V gene, D gene, J gene, clone size, CDR3 DNA, CDR3 protein. D genes are given only for firm matches. Expanded clones get a size class; other rows say once, few or many, or leave the size out.

>TRBV6-6|NA|TRBJ2-4|NA
TGTGCCAGCGGACGGCCAGGACAGTACTTC
CASGRPGQYF
>TRBV25-1|NA|TRBJ1-1|few
TGTGCCAGCCGCCAACACGGGCTGAACACTGAAGCTTTCTTT
CASRQHGLNTEAFF
>TRBV2|TRBD1|TRBJ2-7|NA
TGTGCCAGCTCAAGCCCCGGGACAGGGGAAGAGCAGTACTTC
CASSSPGTGEEQYF
>TRBV7-8|TRBD1|TRBJ1-4|NA
TGTGCCAGCAGCCCTGGGACAGGAGAAAAACTGTTTTTT
CASSPGTGEKLFF
>TRBV5-5|TRBD1|TRBJ1-5|NA
TGTGCCAGCAGCTTGGATACAGGGGATCGCAATCAGCCCCAGCATTTT
CASSLDTGDRNQPQHF
>TRBV11-1|NA|TRBJ2-3|NA
TGTGCCAGCAGCCTCACCGGGACTTATACGCAGTATTTT
CASSLTGTYTQYF
>TRBV29-1|NA|TRBJ1-3|NA
TGCAGCGTTGATGACAGAGCCTCTGGAAACACCATATATTTT
CSVDDRASGNTIYF
>TRBV6-1|NA|TRBJ1-1|NA
TGTGCCAGCAACGGACAAAACCTAGCTTTCTTT
CASNGQNLAFF
>TRBV11-3|NA|TRBJ2-2|NA
TGTGCCAGCAGCTTAGAGGGCCCCACCGGGGAGCTGTTTTTT
CASSLEGPTGELFF
>TRBV5-1|TRBD1|TRBJ2-1|NA
TGCGCCAGCAGCTTGGGGGACAGACCTTACAATGAGCAGTTCTTC
CASSLGDRPYNEQFF
>TRBV4-2|TRBD2|TRBJ2-3|NA
TGTGCCAGCAGCCCCCTCGGGGGGGCGGGCACAGATACGCAGTATTTT
CASSPLGGAGTDTQYF
>TRBV7-5|NA|TRBJ2-7|once
TGTGCCAGAAGCCGTCGGGACAGGGTCTACGAGCAGTACTTC
CARSRRDRVYEQYF
>TRBV11-2|NA|TRBJ1-5|NA
TGTGCCAGCAGCGATCTAGGGTATAGCAATCAGCCCCAGCATTTT
CASSDLGYSNQPQHF
>TRBV19|TRBD1|TRBJ1-3|NA
TGTGCCAGTAGTACGGGGACAGGGTCCAGCTCTGGAAACACCATATATTTT
CASSTGTGSSSGNTIYF
>TRBV25-1|NA|TRBJ1-2|NA
TGTGCCAGCAGTGACACTTCTAACTATGGCTACACCTTC
CASSDTSNYGYTF
>TRBV5-6|NA|TRBJ1-1|few
TGTGCCAGCAGCCCTCCCGGGGGTGCGAACACTGAAGCTTTCTTT
CASSPPGGANTEAFF
>TRBV7-9|NA|TRBJ2-1|NA
TGTGCCAGCAGAAGACCCCCCCTAAGCGACGATGAGCAGTTCTTC
CASRRPPLSDDEQFF
>TRBV11-2|NA|TRBJ2-5|NA
TGTGCCAGCAGCTTACAAGGGGCGGAGACCCAGTACTTC
CASSLQGAETQYF
>TRBV11-3|TRBD2|TRBJ2-2|NA
TGTGCCAGCAGCTTCACCCTGGGACTAGCGGGGCGCGACACCGGGGAGCTGTTTTTT
CASSFTLGLAGRDTGELFF
>TRBV7-3|NA|TRBJ2-5|many
TGTGCCAGCAGCCCGGGACTGGGGTCAGAGACCCAGTACTTC
CASSPGLGSETQYF
>TRBV7-8|TRBD2|TRBJ2-7|NA
TGTGCCAGCACCCGACTAGCGTCCCCAGACGAGCAGTACTTC
CASTRLASPDEQYF
>TRBV19|TRBD2|TRBJ2-2|NA
TGTGCCAGTAGTGCCCCTGGGCGGGGGGGTTTTACCGGGGAGCTGTTTTTT
CASSAPGRGGFTGELFF
>TRBV4-2|NA|TRBJ2-7|NA
TGTGCCAGCAGCCGGGGTTCCTACGAGCAGTACTTC
CASSRGSYEQYF
>TRBV5-1|TRBD1|TRBJ1-4|NA
TGCGCCAGCAGCTTCGGGACAGGGGTTGTTGGTGAAAAACTGTTTTTT
CASSFGTGVVGEKLFF
>TRBV18|NA|TRBJ2-7|once
TGTGCCAGCTCACCCGTGGACAGACTCTCCTACGAGCAGTACTTC
CASSPVDRLSYEQYF
>TRBV7-9|TRBD1|TRBJ2-5|NA
TGTGCCAGCAGCTCACAGGGGGCCCCCTCCCAAGAGACCCAGTACTTC
CASSSQGAPSQETQYF
>TRBV7-9|TRBD1|TRBJ1-2|NA
TGTGCCAGCAGCTTAGAGGCCAGGGGGCCTAACTATGGCTACACCTTC
CASSLEARGPNYGYTF
>TRBV9|NA|TRBJ1-1|NA
TGTGCCAGCAGCGAAGTTGAAACGGGCACTGAAGCTTTCTTT
CASSEVETGTEAFF
>TRBV5-5|TRBD2|TRBJ2-7|NA
TGTGCCAGCAGCTTCTTAGCGGGGGGCGAGCAGTACTTC
CASSFLAGGEQYF
>TRBV7-6|NA|TRBJ1-1|NA
TGTGCCAGCAGCTTAGCGAGAGCAGGGGAGGCTGAAGCTTTCTTT
CASSLARAGEAEAFF
>TRBV15|NA|TRBJ1-4|NA
TGTGCCACCGGCATTAACAGCCAGGGGCCTAATGAAAAACTGTTTTTT
CATGINSQGPNEKLFF
>TRBV20-1|NA|TRBJ2-1|many
TGCAGTGCTAGGCACCACAATGAGCAGTTCTTC
CSARHHNEQFF
>TRBV7-2|TRBD2|TRBJ2-7|NA
TGTGCCAGCAGCTCCGCTCGGCGGGGGGGCTCCTACGAGCAGTACTTC
CASSSARRGGSYEQYF
>TRBV5-1|TRBD1|TRBJ1-5|few
TGCGCCAGGGGGACAGGCATACGGCGGCAGCCCCAGCATTTT
CARGTGIRRQPQHF
>TRBV18|TRBD1|TRBJ1-1|many
TGTGCCAGCTCACCACCCGGGACAGGGAGATTGACTGAAGCTTTCTTT
CASSPPGTGRLTEAFF
>TRBV7-6|NA|TRBJ2-3|NA
TGTGCCAGCAGCCAGGACATTAGCACAGATACGCAGTATTTT
CASSQDISTDTQYF
>TRBV29-1|TRBD1|TRBJ2-7|NA
TGCAGCGTTGGGACAGGCTACGAGCAGTACTTC
CSVGTGYEQYF